This paragraph reports one TCR beta chain. This sample was taken from a study of blood T cell repertoires in COVID-19. CDR3 length equals 18 residues. V dropped 2 bases and J dropped 0; count of bases not matched to a gene: 11. The germline CDR1 and CDR2 sequences are MDHEN and SYDVKM. The data were produced by immunoSEQ multiplex PCR, yet TCRdb's version contains in-frame clones alone and is incomplete. The sample has around 370,000 clones; 75% to 90% are singletons. This chain joins TRBV28 and TRBJ2-7; 9 nucleotides align to TRBD1. The receptor comes from a woman between 45 and 60 years old with COVID-19, enrolled during active disease. The sequenced sample consisted of peripheral blood. As DNA, the CDR3 is TGTGCCAGCAGTTTAGGGACAGGGATATTCGGTAGCTCCTACGAGCAGTACTTC. This translates into CASSLGTGIFGSSYEQYF.